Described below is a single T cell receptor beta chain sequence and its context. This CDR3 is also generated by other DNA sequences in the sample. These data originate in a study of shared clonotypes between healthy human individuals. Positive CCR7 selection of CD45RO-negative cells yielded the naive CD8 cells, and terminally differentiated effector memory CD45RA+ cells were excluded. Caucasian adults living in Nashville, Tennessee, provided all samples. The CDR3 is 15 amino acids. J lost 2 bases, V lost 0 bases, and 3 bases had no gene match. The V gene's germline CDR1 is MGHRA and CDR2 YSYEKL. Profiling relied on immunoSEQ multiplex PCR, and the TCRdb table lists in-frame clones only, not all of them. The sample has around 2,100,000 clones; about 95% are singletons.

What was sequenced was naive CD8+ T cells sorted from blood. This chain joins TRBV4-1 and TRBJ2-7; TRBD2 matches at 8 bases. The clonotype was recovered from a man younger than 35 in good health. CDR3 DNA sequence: TGCGCCAGCAGCCAAGAGCCGGGACTAGCCTACGAGCAGTACTTC. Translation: CASSQEPGLAYEQYF.